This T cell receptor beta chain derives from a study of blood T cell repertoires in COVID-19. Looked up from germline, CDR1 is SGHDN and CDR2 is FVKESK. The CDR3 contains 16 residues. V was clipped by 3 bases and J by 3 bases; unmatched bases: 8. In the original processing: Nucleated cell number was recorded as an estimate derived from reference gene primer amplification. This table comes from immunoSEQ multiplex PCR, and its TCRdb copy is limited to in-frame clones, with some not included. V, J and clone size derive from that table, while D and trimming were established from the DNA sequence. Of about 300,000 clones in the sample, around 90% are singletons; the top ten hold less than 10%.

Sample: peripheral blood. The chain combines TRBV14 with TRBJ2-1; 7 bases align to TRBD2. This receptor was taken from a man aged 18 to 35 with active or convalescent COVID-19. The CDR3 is CASSQAGTIIYNEQFF. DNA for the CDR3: TGTGCCAGCAGCCAGGCCGGGACTATCATCTACAATGAGCAGTTCTTC. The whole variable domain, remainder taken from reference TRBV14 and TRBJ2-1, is EAGVTQFPSHSVIEKGQTVTLRCDPISGHDNLYWYRRVMGKEIKFLLHFVKESKQDESGMPNNRFLAERTGGTYSTLKVQPAELEDSGVYFCASSQAGTIIYNEQFFGPGTRLTVL.